The clone carrying this TCR beta chain was found once. Everyone who took part was roughly 18 to 89 years old, and they came from 20 to 25 US areas. Exposed volunteers were people who met a COVID-19 case within 2 weeks before study entry. Assay used: immunoSEQ multiplex PCR; TCRdb lists only in-frame clones, some missing. The sample shows 300,000 to 350,000 clones, 88% of them seen only once. The data originate from a study of blood T cell repertoires in COVID-19. Background on the study: Samples of COVID-19 (acute and convalescent) were obtained from the United States, Italy and Spain. Sources were T cells, B-cell-depleted T cells, or PBMCs; the material itself was cDNA or gDNA.

The receptor was derived from a woman between 25 and 40 years old who had been exposed to COVID-19. Sequenced: PBMCs or T cells enriched from blood (not recorded which).

The CDR3 bases are TGTGCCAGCAGCCCTTCCTACGAGCAGTACTTC. Translation: CASSPSYEQYF. The chain combines TRBV11-3 with TRBJ2-7; D uncertain. This CDR3 contains 11 residues. Germline CDR1 and CDR2: SGHNT and YENEEA. Trimming took 5 bases from V and 1 from J, leaving 3 bases between them.